This T cell receptor beta chain came from a study of control samples from healthy donors and cancer patients. TCRdb keeps only in-frame clones here, not all; method: immunoSEQ multiplex PCR. The table has roughly 64,000 clones, over 75% seen once; the top ten hold approximately 1.2%. Germline V lookup: CDR1 LNHNV, CDR2 YYDKDF (reference sequence). Trimming removed 3 bases from V and 5 bases from J; junction bases left unmatched: 10. CDR3 length: 17 residues. The receptor was isolated from a woman aged 45-60 years with colorectal cancer. The chain uses TRBV15 and TRBJ2-3, with 11 bases aligning to TRBD2. Sequencing used PBMCs. CDR3 sequence reads: CATSRALAGVNLDTQYF. The CDR3 DNA sequence: TGTGCCACCAGCAGGGCACTAGCGGGAGTTAACCTAGATACGCAGTATTTT.